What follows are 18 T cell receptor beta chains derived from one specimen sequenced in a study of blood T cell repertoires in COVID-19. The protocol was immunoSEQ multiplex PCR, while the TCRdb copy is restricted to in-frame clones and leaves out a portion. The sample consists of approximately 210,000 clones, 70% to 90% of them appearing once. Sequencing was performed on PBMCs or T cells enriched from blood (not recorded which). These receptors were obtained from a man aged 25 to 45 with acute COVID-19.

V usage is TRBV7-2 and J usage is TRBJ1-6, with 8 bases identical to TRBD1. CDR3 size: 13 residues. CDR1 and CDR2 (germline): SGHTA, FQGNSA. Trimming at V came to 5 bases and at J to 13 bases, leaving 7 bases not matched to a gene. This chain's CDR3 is CASSHGQGRPLHF. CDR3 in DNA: TGTGCCAGCAGCCACGGACAGGGTCGGCCCCTCCACTTT.

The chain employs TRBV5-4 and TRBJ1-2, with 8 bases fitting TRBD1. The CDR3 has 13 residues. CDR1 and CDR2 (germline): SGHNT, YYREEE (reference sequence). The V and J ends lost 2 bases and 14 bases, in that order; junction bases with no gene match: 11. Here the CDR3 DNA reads TGTGCCAGCAGCTTTTCAGGACAGGGATTAGCAACCTTC. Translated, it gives CASSFSGQGLATF.

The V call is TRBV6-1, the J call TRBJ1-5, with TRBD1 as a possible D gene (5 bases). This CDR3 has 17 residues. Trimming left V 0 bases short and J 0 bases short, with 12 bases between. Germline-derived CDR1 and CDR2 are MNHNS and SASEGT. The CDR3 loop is CASSEAPTAYSNQPQHF. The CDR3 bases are TGTGCCAGCAGTGAAGCCCCGACAGCATATAGCAATCAGCCCCAGCATTTT.

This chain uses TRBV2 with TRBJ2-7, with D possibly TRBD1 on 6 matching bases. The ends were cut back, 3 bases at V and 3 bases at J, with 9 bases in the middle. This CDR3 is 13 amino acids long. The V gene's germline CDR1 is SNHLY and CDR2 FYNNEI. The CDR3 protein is CASSEGTYYEQYF. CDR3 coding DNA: TGTGCCAGCAGTGAGGGGACATACTACGAGCAGTACTTC.

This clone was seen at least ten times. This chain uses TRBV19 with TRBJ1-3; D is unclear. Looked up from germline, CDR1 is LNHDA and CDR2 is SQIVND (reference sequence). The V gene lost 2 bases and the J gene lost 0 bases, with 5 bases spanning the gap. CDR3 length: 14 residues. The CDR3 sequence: CASSIPLSGNTIYF. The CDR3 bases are TGTGCCAGTAGTATACCCCTCTCTGGAAACACCATATATTTT.

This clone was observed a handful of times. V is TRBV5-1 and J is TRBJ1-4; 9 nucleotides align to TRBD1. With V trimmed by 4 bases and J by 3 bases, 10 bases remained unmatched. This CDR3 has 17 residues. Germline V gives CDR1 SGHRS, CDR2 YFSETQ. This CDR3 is CASSRETGGPSNEKLFF. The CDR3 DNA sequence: TGCGCCAGCAGCAGAGAGACAGGGGGACCCTCTAATGAAAAACTGTTTTTT.

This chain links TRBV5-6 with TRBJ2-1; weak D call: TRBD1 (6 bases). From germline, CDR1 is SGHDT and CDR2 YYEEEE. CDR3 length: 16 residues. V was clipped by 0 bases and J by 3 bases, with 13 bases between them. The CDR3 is CASSLGHRVDYNEQFF. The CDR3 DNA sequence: TGTGCCAGCAGCTTGGGTCACAGGGTGGACTACAATGAGCAGTTCTTC.

This chain's CDR3 is CASSWVQGRETQYF. As DNA, the CDR3 is TGTGCCAGCAGCTGGGTTCAGGGGCGGGAGACCCAGTACTTC. V usage is TRBV11-1 and J usage is TRBJ2-5, with D perhaps matching TRBD1 (6 bases). From germline, CDR1 is SGHAT and CDR2 FQDESV (reference sequence). Trimming stripped 4 bases from V and 5 bases from J, with 14 bases between. The CDR3 is made up of 14 amino acids.

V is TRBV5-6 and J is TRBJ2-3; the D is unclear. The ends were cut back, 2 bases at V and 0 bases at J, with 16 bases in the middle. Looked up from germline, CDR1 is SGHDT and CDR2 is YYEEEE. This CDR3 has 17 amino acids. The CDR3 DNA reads TGTGCCAGCAGCTTCGTTCAACTCACCGCTAGCACAGATACGCAGTATTTT. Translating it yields CASSFVQLTASTDTQYF.

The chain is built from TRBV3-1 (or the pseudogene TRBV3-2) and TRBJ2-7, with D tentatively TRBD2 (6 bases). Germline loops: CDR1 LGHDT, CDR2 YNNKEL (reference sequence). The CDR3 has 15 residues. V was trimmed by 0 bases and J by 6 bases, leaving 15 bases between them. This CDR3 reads CASSQDRGRGLEQYF. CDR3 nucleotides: TGTGCCAGCAGCCAAGATCGGGGAAGGGGACTCGAGCAGTACTTC.

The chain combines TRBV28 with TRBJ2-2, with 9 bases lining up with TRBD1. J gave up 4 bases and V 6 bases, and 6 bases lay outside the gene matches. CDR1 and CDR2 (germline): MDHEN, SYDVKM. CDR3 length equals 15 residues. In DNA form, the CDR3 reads TGTGCCAGCAGGGGGGGACAGGGTGGCACCGGGGAGCTGTTTTTT. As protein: CASRGGQGGTGELFF.

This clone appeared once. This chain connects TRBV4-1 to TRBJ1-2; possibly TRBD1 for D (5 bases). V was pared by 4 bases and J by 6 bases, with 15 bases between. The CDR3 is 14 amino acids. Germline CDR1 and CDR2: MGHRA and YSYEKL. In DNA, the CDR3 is TGCGCCAGCAGCCCGAACAAGGGGAATGATGGCTACACCTTC. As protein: CASSPNKGNDGYTF.

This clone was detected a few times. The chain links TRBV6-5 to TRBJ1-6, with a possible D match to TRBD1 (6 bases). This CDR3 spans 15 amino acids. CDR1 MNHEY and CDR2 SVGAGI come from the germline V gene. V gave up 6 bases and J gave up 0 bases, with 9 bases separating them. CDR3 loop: CASRPDSSYNSPLHF. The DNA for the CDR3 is TGTGCCAGCAGGCCGGACAGCTCCTATAATTCACCCCTCCACTTT.

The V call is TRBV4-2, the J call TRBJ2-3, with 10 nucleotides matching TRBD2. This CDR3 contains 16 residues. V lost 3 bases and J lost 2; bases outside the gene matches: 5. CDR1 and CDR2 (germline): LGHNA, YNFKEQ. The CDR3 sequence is CASSQPGLAVTDTQYF. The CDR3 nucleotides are TGTGCCAGCAGCCAGCCCGGACTAGCGGTCACAGATACGCAGTATTTT.

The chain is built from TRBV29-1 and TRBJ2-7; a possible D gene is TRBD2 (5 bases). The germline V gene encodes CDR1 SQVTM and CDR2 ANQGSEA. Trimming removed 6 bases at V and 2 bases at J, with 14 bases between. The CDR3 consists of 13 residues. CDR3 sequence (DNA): TGCAGCGTACGCCGGGATTCGCCCTACGAGCAGTACTTC. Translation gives CSVRRDSPYEQYF.

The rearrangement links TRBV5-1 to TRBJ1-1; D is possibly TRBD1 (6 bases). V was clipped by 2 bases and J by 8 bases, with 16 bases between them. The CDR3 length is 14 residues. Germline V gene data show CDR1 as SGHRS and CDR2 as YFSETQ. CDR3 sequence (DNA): TGCGCCAGCAGCTTTAGTAAGGGAACAGGGGAAGCTTTCTTT. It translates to CASSFSKGTGEAFF.

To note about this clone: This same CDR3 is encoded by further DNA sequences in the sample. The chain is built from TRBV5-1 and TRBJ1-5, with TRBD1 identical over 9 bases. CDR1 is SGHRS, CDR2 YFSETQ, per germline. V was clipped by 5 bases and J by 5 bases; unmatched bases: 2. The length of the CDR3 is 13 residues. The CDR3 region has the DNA TGCGCCAGCAGTCGGACAGGGGATCAGCCCCAGCATTTT. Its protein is CASSRTGDQPQHF.

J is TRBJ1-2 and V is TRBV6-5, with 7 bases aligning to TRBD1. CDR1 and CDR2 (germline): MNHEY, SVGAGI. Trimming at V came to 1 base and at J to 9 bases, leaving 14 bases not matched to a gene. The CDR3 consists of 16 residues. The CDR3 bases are TGTGCCAGCAGTTACTTCCCTCCTGACAGGGCGCACCGCTACACCTTC. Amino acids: CASSYFPPDRAHRYTF.